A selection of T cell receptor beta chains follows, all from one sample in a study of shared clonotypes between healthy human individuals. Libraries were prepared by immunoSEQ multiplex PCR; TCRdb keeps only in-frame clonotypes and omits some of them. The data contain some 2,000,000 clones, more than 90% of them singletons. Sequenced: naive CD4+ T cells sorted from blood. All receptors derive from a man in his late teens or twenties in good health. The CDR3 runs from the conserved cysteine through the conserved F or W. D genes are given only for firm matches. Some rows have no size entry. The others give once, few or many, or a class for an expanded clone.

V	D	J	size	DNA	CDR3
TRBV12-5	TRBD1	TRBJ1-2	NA	TGTGCTAGTGGCCCAGGGACAGACTATGGCTACACCTTC	CASGPGTDYGYTF
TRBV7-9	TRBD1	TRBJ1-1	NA	TGTGCCAGCAGCCCTCGACAGGGTATCTTGGCTGAAGCTTTCTTT	CASSPRQGILAEAFF
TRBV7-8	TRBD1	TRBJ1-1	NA	TGTGCCAGCAGCTTAGGGGCAGGGGGGCTGAACACTGAAGCTTTCTTT	CASSLGAGGLNTEAFF
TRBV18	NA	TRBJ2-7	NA	TGTGCCAGCTCACCAATAGGGTACGGCACCTACGAGCAGTACTTC	CASSPIGYGTYEQYF
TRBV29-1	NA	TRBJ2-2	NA	TGCAGCGTGGGTAGTGTTGCGGCGAACACCGGGGAGCTGTTTTTT	CSVGSVAANTGELFF
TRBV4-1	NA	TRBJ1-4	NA	TGCGCCAGTAGCCAACAGGGAGGGTCTGATGAAAAACTGTTTTTT	CASSQQGGSDEKLFF
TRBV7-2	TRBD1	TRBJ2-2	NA	TGTGCCAGCAGCTTAGTAGGGACAGGGGGCTCTGGGGAGCTGTTTTTT	CASSLVGTGGSGELFF
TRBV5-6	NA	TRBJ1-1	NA	TGTGCCAGCAGCCCGAAATATCCCGCTGAAGCTTTCTTT	CASSPKYPAEAFF
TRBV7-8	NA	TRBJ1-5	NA	TGTGCCAGCAGCTCCCGCCGGGACTCTAGCAATCAGCCCCAGCATTTT	CASSSRRDSSNQPQHF
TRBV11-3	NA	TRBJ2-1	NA	TGTGCCAGCAGCAGACAGGAGGAGGGCGATGAGCAGTTCTTC	CASSRQEEGDEQFF
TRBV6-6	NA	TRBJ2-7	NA	TGTGCCAGCAGGGACCGAACAGGGTTTTCCTACGAGCAGTACTTC	CASRDRTGFSYEQYF
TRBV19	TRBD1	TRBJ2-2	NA	TGTGCCAGTAAGACAGGGGGCCGGGGCACCGGGGAGCTGTTTTTT	CASKTGGRGTGELFF
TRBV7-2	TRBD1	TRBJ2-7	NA	TGTGCCAGCAGCCGGGACAGCAGCTCCTACGAGCAGTACTTC	CASSRDSSSYEQYF
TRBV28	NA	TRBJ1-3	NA	TGTGCCACGGCAGGTGCCCTCTCTGGAAACACCATATATTTT	CATAGALSGNTIYF
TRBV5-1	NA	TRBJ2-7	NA	TGCGCCAGCAGCTTGACTAGCTTATCCTACGAGCAGTACTTC	CASSLTSLSYEQYF
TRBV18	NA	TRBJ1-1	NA	TGTGCCAGCTCACCACCTTCTGACACTGAAGCTTTCTTT	CASSPPSDTEAFF
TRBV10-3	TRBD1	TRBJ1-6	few	TGTGCCATCAGTGAACGGACAGGGGCGGATTCACCCCTCCACTTT	CAISERTGADSPLHF
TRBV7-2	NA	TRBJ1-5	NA	TGTGCCAGCAGCCAAGCAATCCATTTGCAGCCCCAGCATTTT	CASSQAIHLQPQHF
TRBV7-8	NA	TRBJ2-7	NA	TGTGCCAGCTCGAACCCGGTTACCGCCTACGAGCAGTACTTC	CASSNPVTAYEQYF
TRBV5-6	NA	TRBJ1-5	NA	TGTGCCAGCACCTGGGGCAATAGCAATCAGCCCCAGCATTTT	CASTWGNSNQPQHF
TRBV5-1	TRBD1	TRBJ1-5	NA	TGCGCCAGCAGCCAGGGACAGGGTAATCAGCCCCAGCATTTT	CASSQGQGNQPQHF
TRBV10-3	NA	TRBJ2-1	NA	TGTGCCGGCGGGACTCCCAATGAGCAGTTCTTC	CAGGTPNEQFF
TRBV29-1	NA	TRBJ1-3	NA	TGCAGCGTTGGAGGTGTAGGTGGAAACACCATATATTTT	CSVGGVGGNTIYF
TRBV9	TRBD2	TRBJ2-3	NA	TGTGCCAGCAGCGTAGGGGATAGCGGGAGATATACGCAGTATTTT	CASSVGDSGRYTQYF
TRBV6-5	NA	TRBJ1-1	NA	TGTGCCAGCAGTTACGCCAACATAAACACTGAAGCTTTCTTT	CASSYANINTEAFF
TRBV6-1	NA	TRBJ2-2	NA	TGTGCCAGCAGTGTTCGCGGGACGGATAAGAACACCGGGGAGCTGTTTTTT	CASSVRGTDKNTGELFF
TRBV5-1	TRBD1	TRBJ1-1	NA	TGCGCCAGCTCTACAGGACAGGGCGTCACTGAAGCTTTCTTT	CASSTGQGVTEAFF
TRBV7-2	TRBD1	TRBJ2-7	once	TGTGCCAGCAGCATCTCCGGGACAGGGGGCTGGTACGAGCAGTACTTC	CASSISGTGGWYEQYF
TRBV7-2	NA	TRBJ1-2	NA	TGTGCCAGCAGCTCGGGGCCAGAAAACTATGGCTACACCTTC	CASSSGPENYGYTF
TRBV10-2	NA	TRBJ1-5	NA	TGCGCCAGCAGTGAAGCGGCGTCCAATCAGCCCCAGCATTTT	CASSEAASNQPQHF
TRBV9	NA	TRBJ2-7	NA	TGTGCCAGCAGCCCTAGCCCAGGGGAGGACGAGCAGTACTTC	CASSPSPGEDEQYF
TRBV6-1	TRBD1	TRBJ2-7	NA	TGTGCCAGCAGATTACTTGGGACAGGGACGTCCGAGCAGTACTTC	CASRLLGTGTSEQYF
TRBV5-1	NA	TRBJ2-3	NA	TGCGCCAGCAGCCAAGGACGGGCCACAGATACGCAGTATTTT	CASSQGRATDTQYF
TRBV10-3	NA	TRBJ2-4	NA	TGTGCCATCAGTGAGTTCGAAGGTGTTCCCGGGAGCCCCAAAAACATTCAGTACTTC	CAISEFEGVPGSPKNIQYF
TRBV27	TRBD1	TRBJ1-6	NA	TGTGCCAGCAGTTCCGGGGACAGTTATAATTCACCCCTCCACTTT	CASSSGDSYNSPLHF
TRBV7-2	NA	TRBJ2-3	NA	TGTGCCAGCAGCTTAGTACAGGCGGCAGATACGCAGTATTTT	CASSLVQAADTQYF
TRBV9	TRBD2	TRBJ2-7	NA	TGTGCCAGCAGCGTAGGGCGGGGGGCCTACGAGCAGTACTTC	CASSVGRGAYEQYF
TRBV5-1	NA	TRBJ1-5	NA	TGCGCCAGCAGCTTGGGACCGAGCAATCAGCCCCAGCATTTT	CASSLGPSNQPQHF